This TCR beta chain was captured in a study of STAT5B mutations in CD4+ large granular lymphocyte leukemia. Clones were read by immunoSEQ multiplex PCR, and TCRdb kept only the in-frame ones, dropping some. This sample has around 20,000 clones, with roughly 80% found just once. CDR1 is LNHDA, CDR2 SQIVND, per germline (reference sequence). CDR3 size: 13 residues. Trimming removed 3 bases at V and 5 bases at J, with 10 bases between. The clonotype was recovered from a human donor in good health. Material for sequencing was CD4+ T cells from blood buffy coats. The chain has TRBV19 and TRBJ2-5; D is undetermined. The chain's CDR3 is CASSIGIRETQYF. CDR3 in DNA: TGTGCCAGTAGTATTGGGATCAGGGAGACCCAGTACTTC.